This TCR beta chain was retrieved from a study of chemoradiotherapy in HPV16-positive cancers. Study findings and constraints: The functional HPV-specific definition rests on just a couple of HPV16-positive patients.

In this sample, this clone turned up once. The target antigen is unknown. Sequencing used immunoSEQ multiplex PCR; TCRdb keeps in-frame clones, though not all of them. This sample has about 22,000 clones, with 70% to 90% found just once. The CDR3 has 16 amino acids. The V gene end was trimmed by 5 bases and the J gene end by 4 bases; junction bases not matched to a gene: 5. CDR1 and CDR2 from the germline V gene are SNHLY and FYNNEI. Sequences were derived from blood, sampled from a patient who underwent chemoradiotherapy. V usage is TRBV2 and J usage is TRBJ2-1; 13 nucleotides agree with TRBD2. This sequence originates from a human donor with HPV-associated anogenital cancer. The CDR3 is CASSSMGLAGYNEQFF. The CDR3 region has the DNA TGTGCCAGCAGTAGCATGGGACTAGCGGGGTACAATGAGCAGTTCTTC.